This TCR beta chain emerged from a study of regulatory T cells in long-lasting Graves disease. Study information: Over-5-year antithyroid drug use with positive TSH receptor antibodies defined persistent Graves' disease in the study.

V gave up 2 bases and J gave up 4 bases, with 12 bases separating them. The CDR3 is 14 residues long. Study conclusions and caveats: Shared public clonotypes totalled 2,741 in persistent patients, compared with about 970 in new patients.

This clonotype occurred a few times. Its antigen is not identified. The authors built TCR beta libraries using iRepertoire HTBI primers and Arm-PCR of CDR3 regions. In TCRdb, the multiplex PCR reads were re-called with MiXCR into one record per CDR3 protein. In the table there are more than 300,000 distinct CDR3 sequences, roughly 24% of which are singletons. Time point noted: persistent/refractory GD, antithyroid drugs over 5 years with positive TRAb. PBMC RNA was the source of the TCR library. Patients came through an endocrinology department, and that department was in Xi'an, China. The receptor's source is a woman aged 35 to 49 with Graves disease. The source was peripheral blood mononuclear cells (PBMCs), collected when the disease was refractory, from a patient treated with antithyroid drugs. The chain couples TRBV12-3 or TRBV12-4 to TRBJ2-7; possible D gene TRBD1, 6 bases. The CDR3 nucleotides are TGTGCCAGCAGTTTAAAAGGGACAATATACGAGCAGTACTTC. Protein product: CASSLKGTIYEQYF.